This T cell receptor beta chain was recorded in a study of cytomegalovirus exposure and HLA in healthy donors. This CDR3 is 15 amino acids long. The ends lost 3 bases at V and 6 bases at J; junction bases unmatched: 8. In germline, CDR1 is SNHLY, CDR2 FYNNEI. Both 60 Vbeta primers and 13 Jbeta primers went into the PCR. TCRdb's copy holds only in-frame clones and misses some; the assay was immunoSEQ multiplex PCR. This sample has 150,000 to 200,000 clones, with roughly 79% found just once. The chain joins TRBV2 to TRBJ2-3; TRBD2 agrees at 8 bases. The specimen sequenced was PBMCs. The sequence derives from a woman younger than 30 in good health and CMV-seropositive. Here the CDR3 reads CASSDSGGRFDTQYF. CDR3 sequence (DNA): TGTGCCAGCAGTGACAGCGGGGGTCGTTTTGATACGCAGTATTTT.